This T cell receptor beta chain is from a study of identical twins. This clonotype has just a few counts. Trimming stripped 5 bases from V and 9 bases from J, with 14 bases between. The CDR3 is 13 amino acids. Germline CDR1 and CDR2: SGHAT and FQNNGV. From the 5' RACE reads, TCRdb called clonotypes with MiXCR, one entry per CDR3 protein. Among about 730,000 distinct CDR3 sequences listed, 21% were seen once. A further study also used this sample, focusing on T cells expressing NK-cell markers. That study reports: In several experiments, sorting was confined to alpha-beta TCR T cells through use of an anti-gamma-delta TCR antibody.

The chain recombines TRBV11-2 with TRBJ2-1; perhaps TRBD2 as D (6 bases). The source of this sequence is a woman between 18 and 29 years old in good health. The sequenced material came from PBMCs. The CDR3 reads CASSRDFTVEQFF. Here the CDR3 DNA reads TGTGCCAGCAGCCGGGACTTTACCGTTGAGCAGTTCTTC.